The T cell receptor beta chain described here comes from a study of low-dose radiotherapy and immunotherapy resistance in tumors. Study at large: Dosing for Cohort 2 consisted of 1 Gy per fraction every two weeks, reaching a total of 13 Gy over 26 weeks.

The V and J ends lost 6 bases and 6 bases respectively, with 20 bases between them. This CDR3 spans 14 amino acids. CDR1 is SQVTM, CDR2 ANQGSEA, per germline. Many counts were recorded for this clonotype. TRAV and TRBV primers primed cDNA for both TCRalpha and TCRbeta. TCRs were amplified for roughly 20 PCR cycles with a constant-region primer and V-primer adapter. In vitro transcription was used to amplify the isolated mRNA. TCRdb analysed the reads with MiXCR anew, one entry per CDR3 protein. The sample lists about 58,000 distinct CDR3 sequences, 20% to 25% occurring once. Documented time point: after trial treatment. Treatment in this sample: LDRT plus nivolumab, ipilimumab, low-dose cyclophosphamide and aspirin (RACIN trial). Administered to the donors were nivolumab, ipilimumab, aspirin, low-dose cyclophosphamide and low-dose radiotherapy. Each eligible patient had an advanced solid tumor, and these tumors lacked tumor-infiltrating lymphocytes.

The chain combines TRBV29-1 with TRBJ1-1, with D perhaps TRBD1 (6 bases). The sequencing here drew on PBMCs, taken after low-dose radiotherapy plus immunotherapy. The TCR was taken from a male donor with prostate cancer. The CDR3 sequence is CSVQPVGGMSEAFF. The CDR3 nucleotides read TGCAGCGTCCAACCGGTGGGGGGCATGTCTGAAGCTTTCTTT.